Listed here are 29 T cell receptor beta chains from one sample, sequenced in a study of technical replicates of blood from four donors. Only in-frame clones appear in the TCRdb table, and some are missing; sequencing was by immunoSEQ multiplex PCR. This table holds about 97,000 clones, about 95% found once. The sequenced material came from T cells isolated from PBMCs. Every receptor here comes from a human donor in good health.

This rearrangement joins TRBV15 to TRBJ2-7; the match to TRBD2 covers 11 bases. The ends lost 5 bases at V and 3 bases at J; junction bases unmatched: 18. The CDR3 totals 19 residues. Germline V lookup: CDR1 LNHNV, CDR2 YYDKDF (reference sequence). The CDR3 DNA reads TGTGCCACCAGCGGATGGACTAGCGGGCCCACTAAAACCGACTACGAGCAGTACTTC. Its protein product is CATSGWTSGPTKTDYEQYF.

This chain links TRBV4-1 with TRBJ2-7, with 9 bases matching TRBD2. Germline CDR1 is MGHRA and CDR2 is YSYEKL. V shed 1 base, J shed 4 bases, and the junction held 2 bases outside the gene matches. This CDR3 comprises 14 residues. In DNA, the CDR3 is TGCGCCAGCAGCCAAGTAGCGGGAGTATACGAGCAGTACTTC. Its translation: CASSQVAGVYEQYF.

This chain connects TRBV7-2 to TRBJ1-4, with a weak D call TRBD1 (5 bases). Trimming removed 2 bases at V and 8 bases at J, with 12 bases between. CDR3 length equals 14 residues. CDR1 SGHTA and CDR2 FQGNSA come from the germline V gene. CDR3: CASSLNAGGEKLFF. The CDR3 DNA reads TGTGCCAGCAGCTTAAACGCGGGGGGGGAAAAACTGTTTTTT.

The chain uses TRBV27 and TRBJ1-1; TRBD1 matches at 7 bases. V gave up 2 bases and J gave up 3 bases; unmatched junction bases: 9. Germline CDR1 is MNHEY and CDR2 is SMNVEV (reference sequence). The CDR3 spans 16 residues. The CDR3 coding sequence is TGTGCCAGCAGTTTAGGCCCCCAGGGACAGCACACTGAAGCTTTCTTT. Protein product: CASSLGPQGQHTEAFF.

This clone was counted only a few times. The CDR3 nucleotides read TGTGCCAGCAGCTTAGGGCCAGGGGAAGGCTACGAGCAGTACTTC. It codes for CASSLGPGEGYEQYF. The chain carries TRBV7-9 and TRBJ2-7; a possible D gene is TRBD1 (6 bases). Germline V gene lookup returns CDR1 SEHNR and CDR2 FQNEAQ (reference sequence). This CDR3 spans 15 amino acids. V lost 1 base, J lost 3 bases, and 13 bases lay in between.

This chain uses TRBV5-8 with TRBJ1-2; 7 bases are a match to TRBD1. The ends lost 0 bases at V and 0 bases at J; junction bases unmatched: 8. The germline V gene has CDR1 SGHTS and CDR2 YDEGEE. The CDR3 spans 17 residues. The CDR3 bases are TGTGCCAGCAGCTTGGGACAGGGATTTATAGCTAACTATGGCTACACCTTC. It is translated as CASSLGQGFIANYGYTF.

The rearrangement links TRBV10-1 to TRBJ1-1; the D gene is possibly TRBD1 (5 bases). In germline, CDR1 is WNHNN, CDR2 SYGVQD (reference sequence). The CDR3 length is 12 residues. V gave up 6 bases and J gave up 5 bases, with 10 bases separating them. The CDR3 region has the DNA TGCGCCAGCAGGGGGCTAGGAACTGAAGCTTTCTTT. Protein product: CASRGLGTEAFF.

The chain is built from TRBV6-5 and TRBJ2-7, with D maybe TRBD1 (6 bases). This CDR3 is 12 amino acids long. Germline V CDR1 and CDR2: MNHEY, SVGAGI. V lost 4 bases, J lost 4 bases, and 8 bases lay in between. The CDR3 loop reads CASSSDSYEQYF. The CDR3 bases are TGTGCCAGCAGTTCGGACAGTTACGAGCAGTACTTC.

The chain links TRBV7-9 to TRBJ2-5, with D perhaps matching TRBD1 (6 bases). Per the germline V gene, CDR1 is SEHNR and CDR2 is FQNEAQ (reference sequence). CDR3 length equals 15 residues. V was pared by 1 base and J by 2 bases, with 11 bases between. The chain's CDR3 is CASSLGYDRQETQYF. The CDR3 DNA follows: TGTGCCAGCAGCTTAGGATATGACAGGCAAGAGACCCAGTACTTC. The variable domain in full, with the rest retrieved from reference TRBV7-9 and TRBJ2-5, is DTGVSQNPRHKITKRGQNVTFRCDPISEHNRLYWYRQTLGQGPEFLTYFQNEAQLEKSRLLSDRFSAERPKGSFSTLEIQRTEQGDSAMYLCASSLGYDRQETQYFGPGTRLLVL.

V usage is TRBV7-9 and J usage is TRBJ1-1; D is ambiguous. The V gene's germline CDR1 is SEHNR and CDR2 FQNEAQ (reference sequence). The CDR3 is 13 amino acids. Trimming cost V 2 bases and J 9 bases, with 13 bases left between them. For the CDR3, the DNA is TGTGCCAGCAGCTTACCGGAGGGTGTTAAAGCTTTCTTT. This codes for CASSLPEGVKAFF.

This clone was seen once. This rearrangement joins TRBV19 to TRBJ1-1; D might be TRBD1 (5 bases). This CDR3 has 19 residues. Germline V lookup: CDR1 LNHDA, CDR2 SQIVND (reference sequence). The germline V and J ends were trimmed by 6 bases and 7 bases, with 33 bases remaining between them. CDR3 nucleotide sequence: TGTGCCAGTAGACCCGACAGTAAGAGGACGGAAGGGGAAACCGTTGAAGCTTTCTTT. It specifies CASRPDSKRTEGETVEAFF. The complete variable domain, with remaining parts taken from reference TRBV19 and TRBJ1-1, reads DGGITQSPKYLFRKEGQNVTLSCEQNLNHDAMYWYRQDPGQGLRLIYYSQIVNDFQKGDIAEGYSVSREKKESFPLTVTSAQKNPTAFYLCASRPDSKRTEGETVEAFFGQGTRLTVV.

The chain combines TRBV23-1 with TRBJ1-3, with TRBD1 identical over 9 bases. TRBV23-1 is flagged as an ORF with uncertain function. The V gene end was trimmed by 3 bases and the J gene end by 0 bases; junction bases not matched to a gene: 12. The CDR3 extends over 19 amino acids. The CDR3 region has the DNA TGCGCCAGCAGTCAGTGGACAGGGGAATCTTGTAACTCTGGAAACACCATATATTTT. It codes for CASSQWTGESCNSGNTIYF.

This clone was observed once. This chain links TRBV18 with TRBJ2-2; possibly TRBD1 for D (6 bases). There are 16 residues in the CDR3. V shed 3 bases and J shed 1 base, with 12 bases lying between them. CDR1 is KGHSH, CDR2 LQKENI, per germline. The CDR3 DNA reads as TGTGCCAGCTCACCTAAGAACAGGGAGAACACCGGGGAGCTGTTTTTT. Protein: CASSPKNRENTGELFF. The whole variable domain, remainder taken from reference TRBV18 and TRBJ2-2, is NAGVMQNPRHLVRRRGQEARLRCSPMKGHSHVYWYRQLPEEGLKFMVYLQKENIIDESGMPKERFSAEFPKEGPSILRIQQVVRGDSAAYFCASSPKNRENTGELFFGEGSRLTVL.

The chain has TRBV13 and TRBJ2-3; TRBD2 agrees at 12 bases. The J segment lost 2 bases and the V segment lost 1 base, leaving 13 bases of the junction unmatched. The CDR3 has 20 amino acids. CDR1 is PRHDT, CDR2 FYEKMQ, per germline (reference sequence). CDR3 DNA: TGTGCCAGCAGCTTAGAATCTCTAGCGGGAGGGCCCTGGGTCACAGATACGCAGTATTTT. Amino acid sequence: CASSLESLAGGPWVTDTQYF.

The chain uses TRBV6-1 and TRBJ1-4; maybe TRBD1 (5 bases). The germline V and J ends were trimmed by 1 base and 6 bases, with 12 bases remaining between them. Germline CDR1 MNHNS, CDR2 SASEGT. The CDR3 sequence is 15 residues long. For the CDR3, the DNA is TGTGCCAGCAGTGAAGGGGGCAGGGAGGATGAAAAACTGTTTTTT. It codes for CASSEGGREDEKLFF.

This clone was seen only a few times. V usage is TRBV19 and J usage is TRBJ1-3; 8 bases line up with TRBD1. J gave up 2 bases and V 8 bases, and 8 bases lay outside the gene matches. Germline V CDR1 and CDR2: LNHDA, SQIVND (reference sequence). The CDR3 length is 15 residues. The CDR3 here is CASLRGRLAGNTIYF. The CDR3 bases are TGTGCCAGTCTCAGGGGGCGCCTTGCTGGAAACACCATATATTTT.

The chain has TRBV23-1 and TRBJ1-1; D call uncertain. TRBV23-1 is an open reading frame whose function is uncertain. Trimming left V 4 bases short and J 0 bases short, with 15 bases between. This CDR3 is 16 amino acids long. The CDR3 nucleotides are TGCGCCAGCAGTCCCGCCTGCTGCACTATGAACACTGAAGCTTTCTTT. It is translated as CASSPACCTMNTEAFF.

CDR3: CASTFTREDYGGYTF. The CDR3 region has the DNA TGTGCCAGCACCTTCACCAGAGAGGACTACGGTGGCTACACCTTC. The gene calls are TRBV27 and TRBJ1-2; D gene uncertain. The CDR3 has 15 amino acids. CDR1 and CDR2 from the germline V gene are MNHEY and SMNVEV (reference sequence). V dropped 7 bases and J dropped 7 bases, with 22 bases sitting between them.

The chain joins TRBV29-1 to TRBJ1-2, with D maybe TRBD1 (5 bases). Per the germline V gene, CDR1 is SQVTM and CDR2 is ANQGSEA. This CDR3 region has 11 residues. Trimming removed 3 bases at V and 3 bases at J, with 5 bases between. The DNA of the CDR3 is TGCAGCGTTGAGACAGACTATGGCTACACCTTC. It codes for CSVETDYGYTF.

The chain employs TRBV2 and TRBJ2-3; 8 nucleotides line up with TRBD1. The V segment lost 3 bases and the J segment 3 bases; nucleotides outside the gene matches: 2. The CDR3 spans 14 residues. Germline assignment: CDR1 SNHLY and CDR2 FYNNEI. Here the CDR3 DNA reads TGTGCCAGCAGTGAGGACAGGGTGACAGATACGCAGTATTTT. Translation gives CASSEDRVTDTQYF.

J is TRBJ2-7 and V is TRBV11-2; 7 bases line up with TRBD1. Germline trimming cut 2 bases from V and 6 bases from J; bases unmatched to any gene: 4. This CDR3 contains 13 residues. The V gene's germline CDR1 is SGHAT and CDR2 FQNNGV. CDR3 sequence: CASSLLRTGEQYF. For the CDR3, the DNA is TGTGCCAGCAGCTTATTAAGGACAGGCGAGCAGTACTTC.

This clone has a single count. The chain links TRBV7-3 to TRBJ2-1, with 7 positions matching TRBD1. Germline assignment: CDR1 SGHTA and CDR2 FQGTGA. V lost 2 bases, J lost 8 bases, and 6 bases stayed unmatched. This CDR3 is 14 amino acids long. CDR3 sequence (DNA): TGTGCCAGCAGCTTATCGTTGACAGGGCATGAGCAGTTCTTC. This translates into CASSLSLTGHEQFF.

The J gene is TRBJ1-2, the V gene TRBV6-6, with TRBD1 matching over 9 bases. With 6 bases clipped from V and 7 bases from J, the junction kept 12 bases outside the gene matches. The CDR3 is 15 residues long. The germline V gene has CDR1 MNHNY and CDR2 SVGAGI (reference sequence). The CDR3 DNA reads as TGTGCCAGCAGCGTACCCCCGGGACAGGGTTTTGGCTACACCTTC. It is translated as CASSVPPGQGFGYTF.

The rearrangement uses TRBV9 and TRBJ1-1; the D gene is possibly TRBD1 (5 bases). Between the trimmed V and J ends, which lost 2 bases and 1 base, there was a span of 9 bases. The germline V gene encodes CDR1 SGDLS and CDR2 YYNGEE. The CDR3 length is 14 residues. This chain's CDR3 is CASSVTGSNTEAFF. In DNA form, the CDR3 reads TGTGCCAGCAGCGTCACAGGATCGAACACTGAAGCTTTCTTT.

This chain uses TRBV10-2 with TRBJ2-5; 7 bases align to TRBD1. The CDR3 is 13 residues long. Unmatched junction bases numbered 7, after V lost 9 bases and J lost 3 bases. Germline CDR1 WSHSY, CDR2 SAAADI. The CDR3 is CASYRGPKETQYF. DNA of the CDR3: TGCGCCAGTTACAGGGGTCCCAAAGAGACCCAGTACTTC.

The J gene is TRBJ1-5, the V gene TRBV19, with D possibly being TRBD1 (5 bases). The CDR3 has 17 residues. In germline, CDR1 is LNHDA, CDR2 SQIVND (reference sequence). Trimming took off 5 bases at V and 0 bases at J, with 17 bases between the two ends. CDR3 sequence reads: CASSYRGGGYSNQPQHF. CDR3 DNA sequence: TGTGCCAGTAGTTACCGGGGGGGAGGTTATAGCAATCAGCCCCAGCATTTT.

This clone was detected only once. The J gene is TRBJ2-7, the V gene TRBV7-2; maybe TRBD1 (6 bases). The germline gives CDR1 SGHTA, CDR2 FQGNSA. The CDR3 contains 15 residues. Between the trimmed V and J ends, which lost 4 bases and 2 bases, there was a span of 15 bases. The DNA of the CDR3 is TGTGCCAGCAGCTCCCCGGGACATAGTCCCTACGAGCAGTACTTC. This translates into CASSSPGHSPYEQYF.

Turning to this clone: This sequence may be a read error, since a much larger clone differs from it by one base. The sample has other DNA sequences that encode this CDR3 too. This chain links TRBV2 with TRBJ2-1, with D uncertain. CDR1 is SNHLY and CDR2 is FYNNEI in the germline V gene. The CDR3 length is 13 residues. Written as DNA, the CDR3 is TGTGCCAGCAGTGTGACTTCCTACAATGAGCAATTCTTC. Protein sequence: CASSVTSYNEQFF.

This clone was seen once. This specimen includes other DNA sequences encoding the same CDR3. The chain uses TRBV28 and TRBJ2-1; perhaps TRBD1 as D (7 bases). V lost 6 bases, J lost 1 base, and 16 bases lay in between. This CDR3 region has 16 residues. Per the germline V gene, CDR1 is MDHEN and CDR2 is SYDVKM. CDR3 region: CASRTAGGNSYNEQFF. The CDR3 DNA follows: TGTGCCAGCAGAACCGCAGGGGGGAATTCCTACAATGAGCAGTTCTTC.